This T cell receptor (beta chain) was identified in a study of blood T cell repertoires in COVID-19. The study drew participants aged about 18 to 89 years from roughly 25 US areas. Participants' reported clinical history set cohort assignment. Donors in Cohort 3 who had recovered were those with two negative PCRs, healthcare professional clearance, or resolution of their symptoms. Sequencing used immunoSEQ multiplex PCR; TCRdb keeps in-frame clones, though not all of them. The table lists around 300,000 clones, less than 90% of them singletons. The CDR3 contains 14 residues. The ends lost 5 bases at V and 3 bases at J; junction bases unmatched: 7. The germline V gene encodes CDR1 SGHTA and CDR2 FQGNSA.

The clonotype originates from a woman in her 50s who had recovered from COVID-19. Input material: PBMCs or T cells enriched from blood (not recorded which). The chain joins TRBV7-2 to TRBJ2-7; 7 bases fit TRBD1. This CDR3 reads CASSARQGYYEQYF. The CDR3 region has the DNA TGTGCCAGCAGCGCCCGACAGGGTTACTACGAGCAGTACTTC.